This TCR beta chain was documented in a study of immune evolution from preneoplasia to lung adenocarcinoma. Germline V gene data show CDR1 as SNHLY and CDR2 as FYNNEI. CDR3 length: 15 amino acids. V lost 8 bases and J lost 7, with 20 bases in between. Study observations and caveats: Clonality was highest in normal lung, lower in later-stage lesions apparently. KRAS-mutant nodules had the highest T cell clonality.

Clones were read by immunoSEQ multiplex PCR, and TCRdb kept only the in-frame ones, dropping some. The data show several thousand clones, approximately 88% seen once. Worth noting for this clone: Its target is not known.

The receptor was isolated from a person between 50 and 60 years old with lung adenocarcinoma. The rearrangement links TRBV2 to TRBJ1-4; perhaps TRBD1 as D (5 bases). The sequencing input was FFPE invasive lung adenocarcinoma tissue. Here the CDR3 reads CASLDGLGGAEKLFF. CDR3 DNA: TGTGCCAGCTTAGATGGCCTCGGAGGGGCTGAAAAACTGTTTTTT.